Reported below is one T cell receptor (beta chain). Its matching antigen is unknown. This CDR3 is built from 15 residues. With 6 bases removed from V and 6 bases from J, the gap between germline ends came to 21 bases. Profiles of TCR beta VDJ and CDR3 were generated from a genomic DNA template. From the reads, TCRdb called clonotypes with MiXCR, one entry per CDR3 protein. In the table there are some 210,000 distinct CDR3 sequences, around 63% of which are singletons. This entry belongs to a study of CD8+CD57+ T cells in acquired aplastic anemia. Study at large: The DNA of sorted CD4+ and CD8+ cells averaged roughly 3.2 ug. CD4+ cells from healthy donors averaged around 9.9 million reads.

Whole-study findings and limits: No significant difference in CD8+ Simpson's diversity was found between patients and controls. Around 29 CD8+ CDR3 sequences were shared between patients and controls.

Input material: sorted CD4+, CD8+, or CD8+CD57+ T cells (not recorded which) from PBMCs. The chain uses TRBV12-3 or TRBV12-4 and TRBJ2-7; D possibly uses TRBD1 or TRBD2 (5 bases each). The receptor comes from a human donor in good health. The CDR3 is CASSQDPREWGEQYF. The CDR3 nucleotides read TGTGCCAGCAGCCAAGACCCCAGGGAGTGGGGCGAGCAGTACTTC.